This T cell receptor (beta chain) was recorded in a study of post-analysis software for immune sequencing data. Across the study: Patients had relapsing-remitting, secondary progressive or progressive-relapsing multiple sclerosis; some lacked subtype. Overall study findings and caveats: Controls had significantly higher normalized Chao1 diversity than multiple sclerosis patients.

This clonotype was detected a few times. As yet, its antigen is unknown. Prepared libraries of TCR beta cDNA carried unique molecular identifiers. A single record per CDR3 protein comes from TCRdb applying MiXCR to the PCR reads. The sample holds 700,000 to 900,000 distinct CDR3 sequences, more than 45% seen once. This receptor was obtained from a girl aged 5 to 17 with multiple sclerosis. The specimen sequenced was blood.

The DNA for the CDR3 is TGCAGCGTTGAGCCGGGGACGGCGAACACTGAAGCTTTCTTT. It codes for CSVEPGTANTEAFF. The gene calls are TRBV29-1 and TRBJ1-1, with D perhaps matching TRBD1 (5 bases). With 3 bases removed from V and 1 base from J, the gap between germline ends came to 12 bases. Germline V gene lookup returns CDR1 SQVTM and CDR2 ANQGSEA. This CDR3 has 14 amino acids.